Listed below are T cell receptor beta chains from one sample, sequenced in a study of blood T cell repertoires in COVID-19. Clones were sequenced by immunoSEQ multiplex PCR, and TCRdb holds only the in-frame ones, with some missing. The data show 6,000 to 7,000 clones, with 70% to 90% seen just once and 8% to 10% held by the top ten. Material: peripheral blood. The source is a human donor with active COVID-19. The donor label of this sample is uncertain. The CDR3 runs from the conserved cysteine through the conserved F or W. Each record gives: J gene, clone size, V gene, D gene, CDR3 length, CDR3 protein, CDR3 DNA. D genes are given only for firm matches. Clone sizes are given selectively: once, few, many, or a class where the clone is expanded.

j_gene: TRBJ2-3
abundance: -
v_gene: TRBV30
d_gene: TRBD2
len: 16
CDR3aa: CAWSARLAGRTDTQYF
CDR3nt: TGTGCCTGGAGTGCACGACTAGCGGGGCGCACAGATACGCAGTATTTT

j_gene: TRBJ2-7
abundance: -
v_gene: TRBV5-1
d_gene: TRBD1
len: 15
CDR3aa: CASSYRSRGTYEQYF
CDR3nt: TGCGCCAGCAGCTACCGGTCCAGGGGGACGTACGAGCAGTACTTC

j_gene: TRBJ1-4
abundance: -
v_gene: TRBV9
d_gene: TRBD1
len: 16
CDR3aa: CASSVQGAGTNEKLFF
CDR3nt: TGTGCCAGCAGCGTGCAGGGGGCGGGAACTAATGAAAAACTGTTTTTT

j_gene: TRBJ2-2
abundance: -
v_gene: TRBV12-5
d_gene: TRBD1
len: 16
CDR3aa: CASGLSDRADTGELFF
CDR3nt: TGTGCTAGTGGTTTGAGTGACAGGGCGGACACCGGGGAGCTGTTTTTT

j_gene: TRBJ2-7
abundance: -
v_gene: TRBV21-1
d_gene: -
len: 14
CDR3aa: CASRDEGVSYEQYF
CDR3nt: TGTGCCAGCAGGGACGAGGGGGTCTCCTACGAGCAGTACTTC

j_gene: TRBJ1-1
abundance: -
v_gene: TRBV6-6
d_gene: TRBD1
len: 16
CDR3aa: CASSTPRGQMNTEAFF
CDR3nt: TGTGCCAGCAGCACTCCTCGGGGACAGATGAACACTGAAGCTTTCTTT

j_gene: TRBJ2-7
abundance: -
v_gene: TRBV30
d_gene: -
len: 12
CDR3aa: CAWSRRGSEQYF
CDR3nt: TGTGCCTGGAGTAGAAGGGGTAGCGAGCAGTACTTC

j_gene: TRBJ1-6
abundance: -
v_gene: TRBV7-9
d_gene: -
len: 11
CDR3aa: CASNPGAPLHF
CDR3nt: TGTGCCAGCAACCCTGGGGCCCCCCTCCACTTT

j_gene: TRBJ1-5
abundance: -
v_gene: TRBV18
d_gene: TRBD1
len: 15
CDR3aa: CASSPRQGDNQPQHF
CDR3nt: TGTGCCAGCTCACCTCGACAGGGGGACAATCAGCCCCAGCATTTT

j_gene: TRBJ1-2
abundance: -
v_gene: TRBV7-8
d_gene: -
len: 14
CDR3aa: CASSLGGVSYGYTF
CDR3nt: TGTGCCAGCAGCTTAGGGGGGGTGTCGTATGGCTACACCTTC

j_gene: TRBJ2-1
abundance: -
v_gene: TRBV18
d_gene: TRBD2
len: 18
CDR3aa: CASSPRFSGGSLNNEQFF
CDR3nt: TGTGCCAGCTCACCAAGGTTTTCAGGCGGGAGCCTAAACAATGAGCAGTTCTTC

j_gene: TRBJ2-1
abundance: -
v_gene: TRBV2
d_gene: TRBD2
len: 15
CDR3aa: CASSLSSGRGNEQFF
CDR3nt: TGTGCCAGCAGCCTATCTAGCGGGAGGGGAAATGAGCAGTTCTTC

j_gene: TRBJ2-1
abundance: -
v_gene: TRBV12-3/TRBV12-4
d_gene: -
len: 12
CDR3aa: CASSFSFNEQFF
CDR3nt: TGTGCCAGCAGTTTCAGTTTCAATGAGCAGTTCTTC

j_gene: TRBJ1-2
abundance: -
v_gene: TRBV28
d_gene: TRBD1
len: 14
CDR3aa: CATFGQGSWDGYTF
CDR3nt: TGTGCCACTTTTGGACAGGGAAGCTGGGATGGCTACACCTTC

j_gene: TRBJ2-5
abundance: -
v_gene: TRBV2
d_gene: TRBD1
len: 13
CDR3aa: CASSDDRAKTQYF
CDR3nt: TGTGCCAGCAGTGATGACAGGGCTAAGACCCAGTACTTC

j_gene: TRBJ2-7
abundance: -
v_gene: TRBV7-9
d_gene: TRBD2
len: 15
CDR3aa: CASSRTSGSPYEQYF
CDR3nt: TGTGCCAGCAGCCGGACTAGCGGGTCCCCCTACGAGCAGTACTTC

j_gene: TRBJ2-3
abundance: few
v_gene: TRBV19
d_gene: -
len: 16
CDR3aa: CASSQGLARGTDTQYF
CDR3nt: TGTGCCAGTAGCCAAGGTTTAGCTCGGGGCACAGATACGCAGTATTTT

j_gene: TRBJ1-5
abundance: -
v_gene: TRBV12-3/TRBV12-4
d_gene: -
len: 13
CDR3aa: CASRPGGNQPQHF
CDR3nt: TGTGCCAGCCGTCCCGGAGGCAATCAGCCCCAGCATTTT

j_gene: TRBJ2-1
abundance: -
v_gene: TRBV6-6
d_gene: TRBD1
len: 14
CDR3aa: CASSYSGTGAEQFF
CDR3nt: TGTGCCAGCAGTTACTCGGGGACAGGGGCTGAGCAGTTCTTC

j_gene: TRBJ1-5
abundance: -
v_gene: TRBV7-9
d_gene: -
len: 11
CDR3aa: CATSGRQPQHF
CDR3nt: TGTGCCACCTCAGGGCGCCAGCCCCAGCATTTT

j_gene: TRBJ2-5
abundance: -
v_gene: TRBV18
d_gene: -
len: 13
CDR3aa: CASSPPGQETQYF
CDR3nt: TGTGCCAGCTCACCACCCGGCCAAGAGACCCAGTACTTC

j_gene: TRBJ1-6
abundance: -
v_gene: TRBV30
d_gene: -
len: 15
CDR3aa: CAWSPGSSYNSPLHF
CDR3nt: TGTGCCTGGAGTCCGGGGAGCTCCTATAATTCACCCCTCCACTTT

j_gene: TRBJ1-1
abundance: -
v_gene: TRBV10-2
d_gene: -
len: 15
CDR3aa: CASSDPHQGKAEAFF
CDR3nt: TGCGCCAGCAGTGATCCCCACCAGGGTAAGGCTGAAGCTTTCTTT

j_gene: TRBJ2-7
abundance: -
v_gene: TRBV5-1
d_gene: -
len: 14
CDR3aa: CASSLRGNSYEQYF
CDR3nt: TGCGCCAGCAGCTTGAGGGGGAACTCCTACGAGCAGTACTTC

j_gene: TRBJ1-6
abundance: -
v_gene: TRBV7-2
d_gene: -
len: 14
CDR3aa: CASSSQGWNSPLHF
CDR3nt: TGTGCCAGCAGCTCCCAGGGGTGGAATTCACCCCTCCACTTT

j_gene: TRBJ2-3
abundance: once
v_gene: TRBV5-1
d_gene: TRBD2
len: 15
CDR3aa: CASSSGTSRTDTQYF
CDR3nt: TGCGCCAGCAGCTCCGGGACTAGTCGCACAGATACGCAGTATTTT

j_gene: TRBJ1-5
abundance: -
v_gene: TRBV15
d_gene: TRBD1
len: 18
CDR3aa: CATSRRSGTGAPNQPQHF
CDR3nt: TGTGCCACCAGCAGACGCTCCGGGACAGGGGCCCCCAATCAGCCCCAGCATTTT

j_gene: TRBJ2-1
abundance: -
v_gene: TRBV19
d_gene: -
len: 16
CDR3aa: CASSIEGSNTYNEQFF
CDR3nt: TGTGCCAGTAGTATAGAAGGGAGTAACACCTACAATGAGCAGTTCTTC

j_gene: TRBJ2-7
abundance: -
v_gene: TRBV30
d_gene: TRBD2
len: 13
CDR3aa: CAWSGRGRGEQYF
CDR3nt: TGTGCCTGGAGTGGTCGTGGGAGGGGCGAGCAGTACTTC

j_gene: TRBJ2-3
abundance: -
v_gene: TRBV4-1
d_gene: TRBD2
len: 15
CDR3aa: CASSQDRGGGDTQYF
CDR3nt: TGCGCCAGCAGCCAAGATCGCGGGGGGGGAGATACGCAGTATTTT

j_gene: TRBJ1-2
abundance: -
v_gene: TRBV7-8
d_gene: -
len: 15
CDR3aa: CASSLRRGNDYGYTF
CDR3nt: TGTGCCAGCAGTTTAAGGAGAGGGAATGACTATGGCTACACCTTC

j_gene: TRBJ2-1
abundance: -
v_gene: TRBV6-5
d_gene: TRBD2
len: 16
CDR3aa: CASSYSVAGANNEQFF
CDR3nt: TGTGCCAGCAGTTACTCGGTAGCGGGAGCTAACAATGAGCAGTTCTTC

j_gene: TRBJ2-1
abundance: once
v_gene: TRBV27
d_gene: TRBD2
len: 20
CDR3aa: CASSRKLAGGAGSPYNEQFF
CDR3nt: TGTGCCAGCAGTCGAAAACTAGCGGGAGGGGCCGGTTCCCCCTACAATGAGCAGTTCTTC

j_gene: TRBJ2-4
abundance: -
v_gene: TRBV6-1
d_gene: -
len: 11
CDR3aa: CASSEAAGVDF
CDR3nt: TGTGCCAGCAGTGAAGCGGCAGGGGTTGACTTC

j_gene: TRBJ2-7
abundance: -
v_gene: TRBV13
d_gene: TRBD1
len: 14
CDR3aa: CASSPGQGSYEQYF
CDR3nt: TGTGCCAGCAGCCCGGGACAGGGGAGCTACGAGCAGTACTTC

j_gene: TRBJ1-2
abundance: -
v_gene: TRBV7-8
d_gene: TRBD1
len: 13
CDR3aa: CASSPTGNYGYTF
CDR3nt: TGTGCCAGCAGCCCGACAGGGAACTATGGCTACACCTTC

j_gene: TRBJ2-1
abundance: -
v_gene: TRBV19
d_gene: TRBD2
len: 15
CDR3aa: CASRVLAGGDNEQFF
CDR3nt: TGTGCCAGTAGAGTACTAGCGGGAGGAGACAATGAGCAGTTCTTC

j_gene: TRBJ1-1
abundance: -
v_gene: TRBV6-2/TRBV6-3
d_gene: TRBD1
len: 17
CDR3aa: CASSPNYRDRGNTEAFF
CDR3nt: TGTGCCAGCAGTCCCAATTACCGGGACAGAGGGAACACTGAAGCTTTCTTT

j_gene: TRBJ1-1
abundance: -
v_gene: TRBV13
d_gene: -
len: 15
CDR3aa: CASSLNRRWNTEAFF
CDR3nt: TGTGCCAGCAGCTTAAACAGGAGATGGAACACTGAAGCTTTCTTT

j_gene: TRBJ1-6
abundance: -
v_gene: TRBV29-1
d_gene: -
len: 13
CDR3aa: CSVEQGQGSPLHF
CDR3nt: TGCAGCGTTGAACAGGGGCAGGGTTCACCCCTCCACTTT

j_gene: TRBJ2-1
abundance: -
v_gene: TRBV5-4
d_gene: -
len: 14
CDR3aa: CASSKNGGRNEQFF
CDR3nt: TGTGCCAGCAGCAAAAATGGAGGGCGGAATGAGCAGTTCTTC

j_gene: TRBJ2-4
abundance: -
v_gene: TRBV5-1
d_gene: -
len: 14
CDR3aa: CASSLDGGTYIQYF
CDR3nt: TGCGCCAGCAGCTTGGATGGCGGGACTTACATTCAGTACTTC

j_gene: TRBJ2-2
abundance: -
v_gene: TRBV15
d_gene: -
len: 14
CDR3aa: CATSRAYSTGELFF
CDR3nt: TGTGCCACCAGCAGAGCCTACAGTACCGGGGAGCTGTTTTTT

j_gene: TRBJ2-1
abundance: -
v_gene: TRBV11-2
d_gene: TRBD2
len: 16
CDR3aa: CASSKRGGSSYNEQFF
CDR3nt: TGTGCCAGCAGCAAACGGGGGGGGAGCTCCTACAATGAGCAGTTCTTC

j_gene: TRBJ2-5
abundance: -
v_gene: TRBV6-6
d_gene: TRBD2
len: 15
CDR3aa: CASSYGTSGEETQYF
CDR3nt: TGTGCCAGCAGTTACGGGACTAGCGGGGAAGAGACCCAGTACTTC

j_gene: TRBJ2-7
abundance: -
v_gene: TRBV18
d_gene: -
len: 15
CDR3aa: CASSPGLPGTYEQYF
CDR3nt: TGTGCCAGCTCACCCGGACTCCCCGGGACCTACGAGCAGTACTTC

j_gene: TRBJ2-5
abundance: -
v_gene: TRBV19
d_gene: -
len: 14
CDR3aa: CASSIGAGMETQYF
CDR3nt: TGTGCCAGTAGTATTGGCGCAGGGATGGAGACCCAGTACTTC

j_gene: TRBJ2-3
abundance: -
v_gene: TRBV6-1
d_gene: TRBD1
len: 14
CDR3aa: CASNRDRGTDTQYF
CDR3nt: TGTGCCAGCAACCGGGACAGGGGTACAGATACGCAGTATTTT

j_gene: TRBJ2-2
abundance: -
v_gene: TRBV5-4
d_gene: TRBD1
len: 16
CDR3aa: CASSSGQGVNTGELFF
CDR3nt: TGTGCCAGCAGCTCGGGACAGGGGGTGAACACCGGGGAGCTGTTTTTT

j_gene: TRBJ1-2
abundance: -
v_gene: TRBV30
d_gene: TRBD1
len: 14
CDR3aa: CAWSGHRDSYGYTF
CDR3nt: TGTGCCTGGAGTGGACACCGGGACAGCTATGGCTACACCTTC

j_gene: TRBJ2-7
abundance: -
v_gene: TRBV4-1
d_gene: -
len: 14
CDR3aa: CASSQDVGTYEQYF
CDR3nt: TGCGCCAGCAGCCAAGATGTCGGTACCTACGAGCAGTACTTC

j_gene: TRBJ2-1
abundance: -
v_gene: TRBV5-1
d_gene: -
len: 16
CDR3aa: CASSSGLGLGGNEQFF
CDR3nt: TGCGCCAGCAGCTCCGGATTGGGCCTAGGGGGCAATGAGCAGTTCTTC